The clone carrying this T cell receptor (beta chain) was detected only a few times. The data were taken from a study of naive and memory T cell subsets. The CDR3 extends over 14 amino acids. The germline V gene encodes CDR1 LNHDA and CDR2 SQIVND (reference sequence). The ends were cut back, 3 bases at V and 4 bases at J, with 10 bases in the middle. Treatment denoted: skin biopsy from PPD injection site in Mantoux-positive individual. An oligonucleotide containing a UMI was ligated to the 3' end of TCR cDNA. Ligated cDNA underwent four rounds of PCR with nested alpha and beta constant region primers and SP2. For blood and skin samples, reverse transcription used TCR alpha and beta constant primers. TCRdb re-derived calls from the UMI-ligation and nested PCR reads in MiXCR, one entry per CDR3 protein. The sample holds 35,000 to 40,000 distinct CDR3 sequences; 9.5% to 12% are singletons and the top ten take almost 4%.

V gene TRBV19 combines with J gene TRBJ2-1, with a tentative D call TRBD2 (5 bases). Sequences were derived from skin, sampled from a tuberculin skin test site. This receptor was identified in an adult in good health. CDR3 protein: CASSIRREYNEQFF. In nucleotides, the CDR3 is TGTGCCAGTAGTATTCGCCGGGAATACAATGAGCAGTTCTTC. Full variable domain (missing parts from reference TRBV19 and TRBJ2-1): DGGITQSPKYLFRKEGQNVTLSCEQNLNHDAMYWYRQDPGQGLRLIYYSQIVNDFQKGDIAEGYSVSREKKESFPLTVTSAQKNPTAFYLCASSIRREYNEQFFGPGTRLTVL.